These 17 T cell receptor beta chains were sequenced from one sample in a study of TIL therapy for anti-PD-1-resistant metastatic lung cancer. Sequencing used immunoSEQ v3. Only in-frame clones appear in the TCRdb table, and some are missing; sequencing was by immunoSEQ multiplex PCR. Here the sample spans 95,000 or so clones, 55% to 75% being singletons. Noted time point: pre-treatment sample, taken before nivolumab and TIL therapy. The tumor samples were excised metastases, mostly pleural nodules or supraclavicular lymph nodes. This specimen was tumor tissue, taken at baseline. These TCRs come from a person aged 30 to 80 with non-small cell lung cancer.

The rearrangement joins TRBV5-1 to TRBJ1-6; weak D call: TRBD1 (6 bases). The V end was cut by 4 bases, the J end by 7 bases, with 18 bases between. Germline lookup yields CDR1 SGHRS and CDR2 YFSETQ. The CDR3 runs to 16 residues. CDR3 nucleotides: TGCGCCAGCAGCCAGGGACATGGGGAACTAAATTCACCCCTCCACTTT. Its protein product is CASSQGHGELNSPLHF.

The rearrangement joins TRBV19 to TRBJ1-5, with a possible D match to TRBD1 (5 bases). Germline V CDR1 and CDR2: LNHDA, SQIVND (reference sequence). There are 15 residues in the CDR3. Trimming pared 7 bases from V and 4 bases from J, leaving 17 bases between. For the CDR3, the DNA is TGTGCCAGTAAGTGGGACGGGAGAGTAAATCAGCCCCAGCATTTT. Its translation is CASKWDGRVNQPQHF. The variable domain in full, with the rest retrieved from reference TRBV19 and TRBJ1-5, is DGGITQSPKYLFRKEGQNVTLSCEQNLNHDAMYWYRQDPGQGLRLIYYSQIVNDFQKGDIAEGYSVSREKKESFPLTVTSAQKNPTAFYLCASKWDGRVNQPQHFGDGTRLSIL.

V is TRBV15 and J is TRBJ2-3; D unresolved. The CDR3 extends over 14 amino acids. CDR1 and CDR2 from the germline V gene are LNHNV and YYDKDF (reference sequence). V lost 5 bases and J lost 2, with 11 bases in between. CDR3: CATSWGASTDTQYF. In nucleotides, the CDR3 is TGTGCCACCAGCTGGGGTGCGTCCACAGATACGCAGTATTTT.

At least ten counts were recorded for this clone. Here the CDR3 DNA reads TGCGCCAGCAGCCAAGATCTCTACAGGGGGCAGTACTTC. Protein sequence: CASSQDLYRGQYF. V is TRBV4-3 and J is TRBJ2-7; 7 positions match TRBD1. The V and J ends lost 0 bases and 9 bases, in that order; junction bases with no gene match: 5. CDR3 length: 13 residues. Germline CDR1 is LGHNA and CDR2 is YSLEER.

The chain has TRBV7-2 and TRBJ2-5, with TRBD2 matching 7 bases. Germline V lookup: CDR1 SGHTA, CDR2 FQGNSA. The CDR3 runs 14 residues. Trimming took 1 base from V and 5 from J; bases not matched to a gene: 4. Written as DNA, the CDR3 is TGTGCCAGCAGCTTAGGGATGGGAGGGGAGACCCAGTACTTC. Translating it yields CASSLGMGGETQYF.

This clone has a handful of counts. The rearrangement links TRBV30 to TRBJ1-5; D uncertain. Germline lookup yields CDR1 GTSNPN and CDR2 SVGIG (reference sequence). This CDR3 region has 13 residues. V lost 0 bases, J lost 3 bases, and 6 bases lay in between. CDR3 in DNA: TGTGCCTGGAGTGTTGGGGACAATCAGCCCCAGCATTTT. It is translated as CAWSVGDNQPQHF.

The chain carries TRBV4-1 and TRBJ2-1; D call uncertain. The CDR3 spans 17 residues. Trimming stripped 0 bases from V and 0 bases from J, with 12 bases between. Germline CDR1 MGHRA, CDR2 YSYEKL. CDR3 protein: CASSQDISLGSYNEQFF. CDR3 coding DNA: TGCGCCAGCAGCCAAGATATCAGTCTGGGCTCCTACAATGAGCAGTTCTTC.

The J gene is TRBJ2-7, the V gene TRBV27; 9 bases are shared with TRBD1. V lost 4 bases and J lost 2; bases outside the gene matches: 3. CDR1 and CDR2 from the germline V gene are MNHEY and SMNVEV (reference sequence). The CDR3 has 14 amino acids. The CDR3 DNA sequence: TGTGCCAGCAGTTCCGGGACAGGGCCCTACGAGCAGTACTTC. Its translation: CASSSGTGPYEQYF.

As concerns this clone: At one of its ends the junction is not consistent with the germline gene, which may arise from a read error. This rearrangement joins TRBV28 to TRBJ1-3; D gene uncertain. The CDR3 sequence is 13 residues long. Germline CDR1 reads MDHEN; CDR2 reads SYDVKM. The CDR3 spells CASSLSSANTIYF. DNA of the CDR3: TGTGCCAGCAGTTTATCCTCTGCAAACACCATATATTTT.

This chain links TRBV5-5 with TRBJ2-2; 7 bases fit TRBD2. Germline V gene lookup returns CDR1 SGHKS and CDR2 YYEKEE (reference sequence). CDR3 length: 18 residues. V shed 4 bases and J 1 base; nucleotides not matched to a gene: 13. The CDR3 DNA reads as TGTGCCAGCAGCGCTCCTCTACTAGCGAGGGGGAACACCGGGGAGCTGTTTTTT. The encoded protein is CASSAPLLARGNTGELFF.

The chain uses TRBV4-2 and TRBJ1-2; D not certain. In germline, CDR1 is LGHNA, CDR2 YNFKEQ. This CDR3 spans 14 amino acids. Between the trimmed V and J ends, which lost 0 bases and 4 bases, there was a span of 9 bases. The CDR3 sequence is CASSQDDGGYGYTF. The CDR3 DNA follows: TGTGCCAGCAGCCAAGATGACGGTGGCTATGGCTACACCTTC.

This chain uses TRBV6-2 or TRBV6-3 with TRBJ2-7; maybe TRBD2 (5 bases). The CDR3 is made up of 15 amino acids. Trimming removed 0 bases at V and 3 bases at J, with 12 bases between. Germline CDR1 is MNHEY and CDR2 is SVGEGT. This chain's CDR3 is CASSYSIFEGYEQYF. The CDR3 DNA sequence: TGTGCCAGCAGTTACTCGATATTTGAGGGCTACGAGCAGTACTTC.

The V and J genes are TRBV11-3 and TRBJ1-2; TRBD1 is a possible D gene (5 bases). V gave up 4 bases and J gave up 4 bases, with 10 bases separating them. Germline CDR1 SGHNT, CDR2 YENEEA. The CDR3 spans 13 residues. The chain's CDR3 is CASSYSGGYGYTF. For the CDR3, the DNA is TGTGCCAGCAGCTATTCGGGGGGCTATGGCTACACCTTC.

This clone has a handful of counts. The gene calls are TRBV19 and TRBJ1-5, with 7 bases identical to TRBD1. Germline V gives CDR1 LNHDA, CDR2 SQIVND (reference sequence). The CDR3 loop spans 15 amino acids. J gave up 1 base and V 6 bases, and 6 bases lay outside the gene matches. In DNA form, the CDR3 reads TGTGCCAGTAGACCGACAGGGCTAAGCAATCAGCCCCAGCATTTT. This codes for CASRPTGLSNQPQHF.

The chain links TRBV5-1 to TRBJ2-1, with 8 positions matching TRBD2. The CDR3 contains 15 residues. The V and J ends lost 0 bases and 2 bases, in that order; junction bases with no gene match: 1. From germline, CDR1 is SGHRS and CDR2 YFSETQ. In DNA, the CDR3 is TGCGCCAGCAGCTTGGAACTAGCGGCCTACAATGAGCAGTTCTTC. It encodes CASSLELAAYNEQFF.

This clone occurred many times. The gene calls are TRBV6-1 and TRBJ2-3; D gene uncertain. The V end lost 3 bases, the J end lost 5 bases, and 18 bases lay between the germline ends. CDR1 is MNHNS and CDR2 is SASEGT in the germline V gene. There are 16 residues in the CDR3. CDR3 residues: CASSEGSRPGGDTQYF. The CDR3 DNA sequence: TGTGCCAGCAGTGAGGGTAGCCGACCCGGTGGAGATACGCAGTATTTT.

Only a few counts were recorded for this clone. This chain's CDR3 is CASSPTGGVYGYTF. CDR3 DNA: TGTGCCAGCAGCCCGACAGGGGGTGTCTATGGCTACACCTTC. V is TRBV3-1 (or the pseudogene TRBV3-2) and J is TRBJ1-2; 9 positions agree with TRBD1. This CDR3 has 14 amino acids. V gave up 4 bases and J gave up 4 bases; unmatched junction bases: 4. In germline, CDR1 is LGHDT, CDR2 YNNKEL (reference sequence).